Shown below are 5 T cell receptor beta chains from a single sample sequenced in a study of lung T cells in sarcoidosis with Löfgren's syndrome. Using its own MiXCR run on the reads, TCRdb lists one record per CDR3 protein. In the table there are more than 950 distinct CDR3 sequences, over 20% of which are singletons. The specimen was CD4+ T cells from PBMCs. These receptors were taken from a human donor with sarcoidosis (Löfgren's syndrome or another form), or a control subject (not recorded which).

By sample fraction, this clonotype is medium-sized (0.01 to 0.1%). V is TRBV2 and J is TRBJ2-5; perhaps TRBD2 as D (5 bases). V was trimmed by 7 bases and J by 3 bases, leaving 15 bases between them. The CDR3 runs to 14 residues. CDR1 is SNHLY, CDR2 FYNNEI, per germline. In DNA form, the CDR3 reads TGTGCCAGCAACACACTAGGGCCAAAAGAGACCCAGTACTTC. This sequence encodes CASNTLGPKETQYF.

This clonotype has a single count. A much larger clone is a single base away; this may be a read error. The rearrangement joins TRBV9 to TRBJ1-6; D call uncertain. The CDR3 extends over 12 amino acids. Germline V gene sequence: CDR1 SGDLS, CDR2 YYNGEE. CDR3 sequence reads: CASSVNNSPPHF. CDR3 nucleotides: TGTGCCAGCAGCGTTAATAATTCACCCCCCCACTTT.

By share, this clonotype ranks as large (0.1 to 1%). The J gene is TRBJ1-5, the V gene TRBV20-1; 7 nucleotides align to TRBD1. Germline CDR1 and CDR2: DFQATT and SNEGSKA (reference sequence). Losses at the gene ends were 1 base for V and 4 bases for J; bases not matched to a gene: 4. The CDR3 spans 14 residues. The CDR3 spells CSARGQGTNQPQHF. The CDR3, as DNA: TGCAGTGCTAGAGGACAGGGAACGAATCAGCCCCAGCATTTT.

The table lists this clonotype with a few counts. The chain employs TRBV6-1 and TRBJ2-1; no definite D call. Per germline, CDR1 MNHNS and CDR2 SASEGT. This CDR3 spans 14 amino acids. V was shortened by 3 bases and J by 3 bases, with 9 bases between the two germline ends. CDR3 DNA sequence: TGTGCCAGCAGTGACAGGCTCCTCTACAATGAGCAGTTCTTC. Residues: CASSDRLLYNEQFF.

By proportion, this clonotype is large. This sequence joins TRBV15 and TRBJ2-1; 9 bases match TRBD1. Trimming took 5 bases from V and 8 from J; bases not matched to a gene: 10. Germline CDR1 LNHNV, CDR2 YYDKDF (reference sequence). This CDR3 is built from 15 residues. CDR3 sequence: CATSARDRDLDEQFF. CDR3 DNA: TGTGCCACCAGCGCCCGGGACAGGGATTTGGATGAGCAGTTCTTC.